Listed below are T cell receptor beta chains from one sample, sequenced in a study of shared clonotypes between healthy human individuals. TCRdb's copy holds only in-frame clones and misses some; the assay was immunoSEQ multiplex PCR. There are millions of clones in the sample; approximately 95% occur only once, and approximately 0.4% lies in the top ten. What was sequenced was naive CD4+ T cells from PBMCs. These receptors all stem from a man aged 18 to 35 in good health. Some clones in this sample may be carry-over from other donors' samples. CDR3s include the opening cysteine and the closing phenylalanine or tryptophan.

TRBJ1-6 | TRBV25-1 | CASRTEDRNSPLHF
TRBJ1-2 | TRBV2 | CASSVGARPIF
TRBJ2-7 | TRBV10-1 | CASVRLAGGFYEQYF
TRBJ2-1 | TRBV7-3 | CASSVGLAATYNEQFF
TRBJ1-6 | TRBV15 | CATSRGGSPLHF
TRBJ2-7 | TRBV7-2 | CASSTRTSGRRYEQYF
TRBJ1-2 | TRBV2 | CASSNTGYHGYTF
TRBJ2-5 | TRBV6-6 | CASSYSVNGETQYF
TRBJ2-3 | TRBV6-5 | CASRMGIYTDTQYF
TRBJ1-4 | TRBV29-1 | CSVAPGTGLGEKLFF
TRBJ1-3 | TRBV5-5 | CASSSGQGSGNTIYF
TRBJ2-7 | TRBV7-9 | CASSLVGGSFSYEQYF
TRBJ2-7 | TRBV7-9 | CASSLESGSGFYEQYF
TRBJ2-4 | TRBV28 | CASSLRHLGDQYF
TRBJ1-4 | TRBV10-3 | CAISDHLTGMGEKLFF
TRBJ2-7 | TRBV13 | CASSLGRTGDYEQYF